Reported below is one T cell receptor (beta chain). The antigen is undetermined. The sample originates from a study of T cells in Graves' hyperthyroidism and ophthalmopathy. For the study at large: Peripheral blood was collected at initial diagnosis, before any treatment. Study findings and constraints: Most expanded thyroid clonotypes above 0.001 recurred in blood.

Based on clinical symptoms, serum thyroxine and TRAb, thyroid ultrasound and orbital computed tomography, diagnoses were reached. Germline loops: CDR1 MNHNS, CDR2 SASEGT. The junction had 7 bases not matched to a gene; V was cut back by 6 bases and J by 2 bases. CDR3 size: 17 residues. Researchers amplified the TCR beta CDR3 regions from RNA transcripts. TCR CDR3 regions were first amplified by RT-PCR with HTBI primers. TCRdb reprocessed the multiplex PCR reads with MiXCR, giving one entry per CDR3 protein. Of approximately 300,000 distinct CDR3 sequences in the sample, roughly 19% were seen once. Specimen: blood. The chain carries TRBV6-1 and TRBJ2-2; 12 bases are shared with TRBD1. This clonotype was obtained from a man over 45 with Graves' ophthalmopathy. In DNA, the CDR3 is TGTGCCAGCAGCCCTCGGGACAGGGGGCGTAACACCGGGGAGCTGTTTTTT. Its translation: CASSPRDRGRNTGELFF.